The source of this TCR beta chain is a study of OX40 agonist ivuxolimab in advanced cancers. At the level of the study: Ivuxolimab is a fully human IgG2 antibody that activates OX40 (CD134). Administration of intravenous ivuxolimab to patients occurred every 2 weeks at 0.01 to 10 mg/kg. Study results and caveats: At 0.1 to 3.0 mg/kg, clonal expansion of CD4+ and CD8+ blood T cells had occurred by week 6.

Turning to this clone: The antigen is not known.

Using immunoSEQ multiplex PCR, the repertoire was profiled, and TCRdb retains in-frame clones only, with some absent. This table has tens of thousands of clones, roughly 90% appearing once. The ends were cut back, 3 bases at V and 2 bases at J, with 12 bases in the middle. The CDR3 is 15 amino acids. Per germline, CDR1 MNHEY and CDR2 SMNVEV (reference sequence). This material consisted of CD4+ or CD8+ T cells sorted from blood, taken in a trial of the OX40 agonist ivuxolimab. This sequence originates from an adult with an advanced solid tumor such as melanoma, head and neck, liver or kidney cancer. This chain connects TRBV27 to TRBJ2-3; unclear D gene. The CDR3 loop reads CASSFWPEITDTQYF. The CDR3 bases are TGTGCCAGCAGTTTTTGGCCAGAGATCACAGATACGCAGTATTTT.